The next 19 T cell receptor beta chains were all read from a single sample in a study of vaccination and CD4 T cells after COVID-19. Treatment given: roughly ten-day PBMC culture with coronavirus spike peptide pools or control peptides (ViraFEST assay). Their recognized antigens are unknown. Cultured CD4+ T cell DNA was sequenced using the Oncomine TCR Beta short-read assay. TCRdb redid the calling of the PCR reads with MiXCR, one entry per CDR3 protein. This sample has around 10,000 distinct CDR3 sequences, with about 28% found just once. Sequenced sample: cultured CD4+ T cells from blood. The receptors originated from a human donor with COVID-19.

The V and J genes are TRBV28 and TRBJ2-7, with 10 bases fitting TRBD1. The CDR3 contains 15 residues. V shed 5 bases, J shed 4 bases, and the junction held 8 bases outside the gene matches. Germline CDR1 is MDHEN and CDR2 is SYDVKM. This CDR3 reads CASSTGQGRGYEQYF. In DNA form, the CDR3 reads TGTGCCAGCAGTACGGGACAGGGGAGGGGATACGAGCAGTACTTC. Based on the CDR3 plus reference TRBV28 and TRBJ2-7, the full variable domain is DVKVTQSSRYLVKRTGEKVFLECVQDMDHENMFWYRQDPGLGLRLIYFSYDVKMKEKGDIPEGYSVSREKKERFSLILESASTNQTSMYLCASSTGQGRGYEQYFGPGTRLTVT.

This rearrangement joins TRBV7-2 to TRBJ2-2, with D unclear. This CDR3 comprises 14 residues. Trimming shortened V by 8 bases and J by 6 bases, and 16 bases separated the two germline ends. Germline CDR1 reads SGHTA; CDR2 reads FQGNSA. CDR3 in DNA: TGTGCCAGCGGAGCCTCTATGTGGTCCGGGGAGCTGTTTTTT. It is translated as CASGASMWSGELFF.

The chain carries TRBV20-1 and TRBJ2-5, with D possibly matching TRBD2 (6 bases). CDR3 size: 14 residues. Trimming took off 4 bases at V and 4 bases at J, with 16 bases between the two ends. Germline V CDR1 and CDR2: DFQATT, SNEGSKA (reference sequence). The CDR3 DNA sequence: TGCAGTGCTATCATTGGCCGGGGACTAGAGACCCAGTACTTC. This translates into CSAIIGRGLETQYF.

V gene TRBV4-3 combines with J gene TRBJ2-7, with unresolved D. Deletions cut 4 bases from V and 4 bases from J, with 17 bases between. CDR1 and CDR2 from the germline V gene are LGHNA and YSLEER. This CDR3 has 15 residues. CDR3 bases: TGCGCCAGCAGCCCCAGTGTATGGTCCTTTTACGAGCAGTACTTC. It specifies CASSPSVWSFYEQYF.

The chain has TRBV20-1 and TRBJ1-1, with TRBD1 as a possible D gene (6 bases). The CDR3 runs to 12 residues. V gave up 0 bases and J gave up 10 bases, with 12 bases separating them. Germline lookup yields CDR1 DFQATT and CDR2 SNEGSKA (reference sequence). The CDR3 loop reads CSARESTGRAFF. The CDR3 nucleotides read TGCAGTGCTAGAGAAAGTACAGGGCGAGCTTTCTTT.

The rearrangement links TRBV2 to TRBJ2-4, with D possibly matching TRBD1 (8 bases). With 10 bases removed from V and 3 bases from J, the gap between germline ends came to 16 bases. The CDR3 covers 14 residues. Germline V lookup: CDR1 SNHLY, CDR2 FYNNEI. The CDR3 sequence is CAISGGGGKNIQYF. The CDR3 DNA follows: TGTGCCATCTCAGGGGGCGGGGGCAAAAACATTCAGTACTTC.

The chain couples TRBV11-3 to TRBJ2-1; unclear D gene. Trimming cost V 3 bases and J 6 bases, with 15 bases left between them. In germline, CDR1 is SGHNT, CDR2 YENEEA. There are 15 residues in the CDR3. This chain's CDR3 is CASSFGSNWGNEQFF. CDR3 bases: TGTGCCAGCAGCTTTGGTTCGAACTGGGGCAATGAGCAGTTCTTC.

Here the CDR3 reads CASSLGDRDEQYF. CDR3 bases: TGCGCCAGCAGCTTGGGGGACAGGGACGAGCAGTACTTC. The rearrangement uses TRBV5-1 and TRBJ2-7; 9 nucleotides match TRBD1. This CDR3 spans 13 amino acids. CDR1 and CDR2 from the germline V gene are SGHRS and YFSETQ. Unmatched junction bases numbered 0, after V lost 0 bases and J lost 5 bases. Full variable domain (missing parts from reference TRBV5-1 and TRBJ2-7): KAGVTQTPRYLIKTRGQQVTLSCSPISGHRSVSWYQQTPGQGLQFLFEYFSETQRNKGNFPGRFSGRQFSNSRSEMNVSTLELGDSALYLCASSLGDRDEQYFGPGTRLTVT.

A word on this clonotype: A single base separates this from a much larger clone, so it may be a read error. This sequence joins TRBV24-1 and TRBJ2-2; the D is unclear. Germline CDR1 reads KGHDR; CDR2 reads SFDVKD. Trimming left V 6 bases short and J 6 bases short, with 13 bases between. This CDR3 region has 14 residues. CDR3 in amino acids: CATSPPWNPGELFF. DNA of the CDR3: TGTGCCACCAGTCCCCCCTGGAATCCCGGGGAGCTGTTTTTT.

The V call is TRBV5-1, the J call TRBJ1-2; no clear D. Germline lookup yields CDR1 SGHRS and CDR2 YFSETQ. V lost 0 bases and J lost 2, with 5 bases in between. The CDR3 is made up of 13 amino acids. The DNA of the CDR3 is TGCGCCAGCAGCTTGGGACAAAACTATGGCTACACCTTC. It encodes CASSLGQNYGYTF.

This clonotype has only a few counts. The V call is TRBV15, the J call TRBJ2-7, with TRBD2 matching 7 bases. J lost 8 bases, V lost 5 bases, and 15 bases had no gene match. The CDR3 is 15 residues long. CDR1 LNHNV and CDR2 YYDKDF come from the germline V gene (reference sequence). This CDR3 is CATSPGGSGEAQQYF. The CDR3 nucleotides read TGTGCCACCAGCCCGGGTGGGAGCGGGGAAGCCCAGCAGTACTTC.

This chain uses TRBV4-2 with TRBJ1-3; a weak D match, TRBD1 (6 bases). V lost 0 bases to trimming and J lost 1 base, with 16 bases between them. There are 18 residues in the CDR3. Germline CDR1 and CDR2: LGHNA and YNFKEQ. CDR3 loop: CASSQDRPGVVSGNTIYF. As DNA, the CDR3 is TGTGCCAGCAGCCAAGATCGTCCAGGGGTCGTATCTGGAAACACCATATATTTT.

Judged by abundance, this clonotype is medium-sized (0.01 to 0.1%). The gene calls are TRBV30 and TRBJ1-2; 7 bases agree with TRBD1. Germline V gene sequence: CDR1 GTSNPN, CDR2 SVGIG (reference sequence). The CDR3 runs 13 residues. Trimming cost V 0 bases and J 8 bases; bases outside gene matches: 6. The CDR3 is CAWSVWQGGGYTF. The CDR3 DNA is TGTGCCTGGAGTGTCTGGCAGGGGGGCGGCTACACCTTC.

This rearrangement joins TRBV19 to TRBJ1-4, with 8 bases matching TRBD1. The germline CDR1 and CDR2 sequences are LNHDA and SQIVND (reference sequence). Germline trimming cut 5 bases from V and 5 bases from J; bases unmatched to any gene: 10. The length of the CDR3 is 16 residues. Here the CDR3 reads CASSLGQGGVNEKLFF. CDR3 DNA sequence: TGTGCCAGTAGTCTTGGACAGGGAGGGGTCAATGAAAAACTGTTTTTT.

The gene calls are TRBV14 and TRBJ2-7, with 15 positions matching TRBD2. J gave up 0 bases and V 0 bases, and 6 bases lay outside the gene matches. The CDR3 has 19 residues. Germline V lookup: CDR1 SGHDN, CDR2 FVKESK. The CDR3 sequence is CASSQEGTSGGQNSYEQYF. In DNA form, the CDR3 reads TGTGCCAGCAGCCAAGAAGGGACTAGCGGGGGGCAGAACTCCTACGAGCAGTACTTC. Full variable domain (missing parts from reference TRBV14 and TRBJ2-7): EAGVTQFPSHSVIEKGQTVTLRCDPISGHDNLYWYRRVMGKEIKFLLHFVKESKQDESGMPNNRFLAERTGGTYSTLKVQPAELEDSGVYFCASSQEGTSGGQNSYEQYFGPGTRLTVT.

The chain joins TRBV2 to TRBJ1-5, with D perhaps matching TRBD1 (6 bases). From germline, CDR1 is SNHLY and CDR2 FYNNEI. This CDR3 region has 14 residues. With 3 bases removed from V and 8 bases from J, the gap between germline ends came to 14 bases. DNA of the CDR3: TGTGCCAGCAGTGACGGGCGGCCAGGGGAGCCCCAGCATTTT. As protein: CASSDGRPGEPQHF.

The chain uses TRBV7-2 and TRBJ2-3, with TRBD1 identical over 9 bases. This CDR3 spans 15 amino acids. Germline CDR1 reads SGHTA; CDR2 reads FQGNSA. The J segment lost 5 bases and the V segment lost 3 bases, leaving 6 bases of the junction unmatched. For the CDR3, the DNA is TGTGCCAGCAGCTTGGGGACAGGGCACCAAGATACGCAGTATTTT. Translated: CASSLGTGHQDTQYF.

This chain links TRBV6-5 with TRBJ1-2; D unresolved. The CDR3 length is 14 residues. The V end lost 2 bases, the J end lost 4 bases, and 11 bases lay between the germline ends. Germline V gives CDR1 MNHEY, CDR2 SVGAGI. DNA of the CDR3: TGTGCCAGCAGTTACGTGGACGTCGTCTATGGCTACACCTTC. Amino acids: CASSYVDVVYGYTF.

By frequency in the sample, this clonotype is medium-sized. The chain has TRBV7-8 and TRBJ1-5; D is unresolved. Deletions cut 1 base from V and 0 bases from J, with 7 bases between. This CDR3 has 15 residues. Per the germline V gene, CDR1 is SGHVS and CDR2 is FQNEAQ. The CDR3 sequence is CASSLVGNSNQPQHF. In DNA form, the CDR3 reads TGTGCCAGCAGCTTAGTAGGAAATAGCAATCAGCCCCAGCATTTT.